These 4 T cell receptor beta chains share one sample of origin, sequenced in a study of T cells in Graves' hyperthyroidism and ophthalmopathy. There were TCR beta CDR3 regions amplified from RNA transcripts. With the HTBI primer set, the TCR CDR3 went through a first round of RT-PCR. TCRdb fed the multiplex PCR reads into MiXCR, producing one record per CDR3 protein. Of fewer than 650,000 distinct CDR3 sequences listed, less than 15% are singletons. Sequenced material: blood. These receptors all stem from a woman aged 40 to 50 with Graves' hyperthyroidism.

This clonotype was seen at least ten times. The rearrangement links TRBV3-1 to TRBJ2-7, with D hard to call. The CDR3 totals 13 residues. V was pared by 0 bases and J by 9 bases, with 12 bases between. Germline CDR1 and CDR2: LGHDT and YNNKEL (reference sequence). CDR3 sequence (DNA): TGTGCCAGCAGCCAAGATTTGACCACGACGCAGTACTTC. Its translation: CASSQDLTTTQYF.

This clonotype was counted at least ten times. V usage is TRBV28 and J usage is TRBJ1-5; D unclear. CDR3 size: 16 residues. The V and J ends lost 7 bases and 0 bases respectively, with 16 bases between them. CDR1 is MDHEN, CDR2 SYDVKM, per germline. The CDR3 region is CASTQGLPYSNQPQHF. The CDR3 coding sequence is TGTGCCAGCACGCAAGGATTACCGTATAGCAATCAGCCCCAGCATTTT.

This clonotype showed up many times. The V and J genes are TRBV11-1 and TRBJ2-3; D is possibly TRBD2 (5 bases). V was clipped by 7 bases and J by 1 base, with 9 bases between them. This CDR3 has 13 amino acids. The germline V gene has CDR1 SGHAT and CDR2 FQDESV (reference sequence). In DNA, the CDR3 is TGTGCCAGCAAGGTGAGGGGCACAGATACGCAGTATTTT. Its translation: CASKVRGTDTQYF. The whole variable domain, remainder taken from reference TRBV11-1 and TRBJ2-3, is EAEVAQSPRYKITEKSQAVAFWCDPISGHATLYWYRQILGQGPELLVQFQDESVVDDSQLPKDRFSAERLKGVDSTLKIQPAELGDSAMYLCASKVRGTDTQYFGPGTRLTVL.

This clonotype appeared many times. This chain joins TRBV2 and TRBJ1-6; D ambiguous. CDR3 length: 15 residues. V lost 4 bases and J lost 7, with 14 bases in between. CDR1 SNHLY and CDR2 FYNNEI come from the germline V gene. The CDR3 reads CASSVARAGNSPLHF. CDR3 DNA sequence: TGTGCCAGCAGTGTGGCGCGGGCGGGAAATTCACCCCTCCACTTT.